The entry below describes one T cell receptor (beta chain). The antigen it recognizes is unknown. No base-level quality is on record; no much larger clone is a single base apart. The same CDR3 is also encoded by other DNA sequences in this sample. The sample comes from a study of shared clonotypes between healthy human individuals (dated by TCRdb to 2020 to 2021). General notes on the study: Two women and three men aged 18 to 49 years were included in the cohort. Per donor, three plates each were used for CD4 naive and CD4 memory, two for CD8 naive, and one for CD8 memory. To estimate repertoire size and how much clonotype sharing occurs between individuals, the study deeply sequenced the blood TCR repertoires of roughly 5 healthy adults. To increase sequencing depth and limit assay-specific biases, different laboratories used diverse techniques to prepare libraries and sequence TCR repertoires. Per donor, leukapheresis produced somewhere between about 0.9 and 9.5 billion PBMCs.

Using the deep immunoSEQ assay, multiplex PCR amplified TCR CDR3 regions from genomic DNA. Extracted genomic DNA from each cell subset was distributed evenly across all wells of several immunoSEQ 96-well plates, and each plate was treated as a replicate. For sorted subsets, 200 to 250 ng of genomic DNA, equivalent to tens of thousands of T cell genomes, went into each replicate PCR. The purified libraries were quantified using a Qubit 3.0 fluorometer, sized with a Bioanalyzer 2100, and then quantified again using the KAPA Library Quantification kit. Every immunoSEQ 96-well plate was sequenced on a separate single-read 150-cycle Illumina NextSeq 550 flow cell. As for the original processing: Because the immunoSEQ output included only junctional sequences and no quality scores, the filtering could not be the same as the filtering used for full-length reads. Sequences were annotated with PyIR, a Python wrapper for IgBLAST v1.9, and V/J genes and CDR3 were assigned using IMGT germline references. Any read was removed if the V/J assignment was weak (E-value above 1e-6), the CDR3 was missing, or the read contained stop codons, out-of-frame junctions, or ambiguous translated residues. V3J clonotypes were defined as sequences sharing an identical inferred V gene, J gene, and CDR3 amino acid sequence. The percentage overlap between two repertoires was calculated by dividing the number of shared unique clonotypes by the size of the smaller repertoire. Repertoire richness was assessed with RTK rarefaction, the Chao1 estimator, and Recon v2.1 estimates of unobserved clonotypes. Generation probabilities were computed with OLGA for all TCRbeta clonotypes obtained by the gDNA method from four donors. The clones in this table, taken by TCRdb from immuneACCESS, are in-frame only. Not every clone is retained; where verified, under half of the shortfall comes from an unresolved V gene, and the cause of the rest is unknown. That table gives V, J and clone size, and the DNA gave D and trimming. The sample profile shows 2 million to 2.5 million clones; roughly 90% of them were found once. Clones ranked in the top ten supply 0.37% of the sample.

The CDR1 and CDR2 encoded by the germline V gene are SGHRS and YFSETQ. The CDR3 has 14 amino acids, counting the end cysteine and phenylalanine. Kept here is only the CDR3 DNA, which spans 42 bases and is read in frame from base 1. Here V drops 4 bases and J drops 3 bases, and the junction holds 7 bases not matched to any gene. Broad study findings and their caveats: Sampling was restricted to blood, and TCR repertoires in tissues likely differ from the TCR repertoires found in blood. Even with the large sequencing depth, rarefaction of the sorted-subset datasets indicated that sequencing was incomplete. Naive subsets generally had larger estimated clonotype richness than memory subsets. Because the study included a small number of donors, the genetic and exposure-history diversity represented was limited. Across a few donors, approximately 4.6% of naive CD4, approximately 4% of naive CD8, 2.3% of memory CD4, and roughly 0.4% of memory CD8 clonotypes were shared. Higher generation probabilities were observed for clonotypes shared by all four sorted-subset donors than for non-shared clonotypes. Based on pairwise subsampling, the degree of clonotype sharing among donors was expected to be affected by sequencing depth.

Healthy HIV-negative adults with no recently reported acute infections or vaccinations were included as donors. Every donor was a Caucasian adult living in Nashville, Tennessee, USA. CD4+ T cells were enriched through magnetic negative selection, after which naive cells were positively selected on CD45RA and the remaining negative fraction served as the memory subset. Blood was obtained by leukapheresis, after which PBMCs were separated by Ficoll-Histopaque density gradient centrifugation and cryopreserved in liquid nitrogen vapor phase. Purity and quantity of every magnetically sorted T cell population were checked by analytical flow cytometry. Genomic DNA was isolated from every sorted fraction and measured by UV absorbance on a Nanodrop 2000c.

Recombination linked TRBV5-1 to TRBJ2-7, and 7 junctional nucleotides match TRBD2. This clonotype was obtained from a man aged 18 to 30 in good health. Some clones in this sample may be carry-over from other donors' samples. The material sequenced was naive CD4+ T cells from PBMCs. The cell subset or site label here, explained by the study, means: CD45RA+ positively selected. CDR3 sequence: CASSLDRDYYEQYF. The DNA sequence is TGCGCCAGCAGCCTGGACCGGGACTACTACGAGCAGTACTTC.